This TCR beta chain was sequenced during a study of shared clonotypes between healthy human individuals. On this clone itself: Its target is not known.

Generated by immunoSEQ multiplex PCR, the TCRdb table keeps only in-frame clones and is missing some. The sample holds about 1.5 million clones; around 98% are singletons and the top ten take about 0.42%. Study findings and constraints: Non-shared clonotypes displayed generation probabilities falling below those of clonotypes present in all four donors. On the whole, naive subsets had larger estimated richness than memory subsets had.

Between the trimmed V and J ends, which lost 0 bases and 3 bases, there was a span of 8 bases. The germline CDR1 and CDR2 sequences are MNHEY and SVGAGI. The CDR3 has 14 amino acids. This sequence was found in a man aged 25-45 years in good health. The chain employs TRBV6-5 and TRBJ1-1; D unresolved. Source material: naive CD4+ T cells sorted from blood. Indicated subset: CD45RA+ positively selected. CDR3 loop: CASSYSSLDTEAFF. In DNA form, the CDR3 reads TGTGCCAGCAGTTACTCGAGCTTAGACACTGAAGCTTTCTTT.